One and the same sample provided the 21 T cell receptor beta chains below, sequenced in a study of T cell repertoires in cytomegalovirus infection (dated by TCRdb to the late 2010s). The antigens of these receptors remain unknown. The treatment or condition tag for this specimen amounts to: in vitro stimulation with specific CMV peptide epitopes to enrich CMV-specific T cells. The sequencer listed for this sample is Illumina HiSeq 1500. In TCRdb, the public reads were trimmed at Q25 with fastp and aligned with MiXCR, with productive beta chains retained. Each entry merges the rows of one CDR3 protein and shows their most common DNA and genes. Across this sample there are about 110,000 distinct CDR3 sequences, with under 30% seen only once. About 81% of the sample goes to the ten largest clones. The specimen was CD8+ T cells from cultured PBMCs, collected from culture after CMV antigen stimulation. These receptor sequences come from a human donor in good health (CMV status not recorded). Some clones in this sample may be carry-over from other donors' samples.

This clonotype showed up many times. The chain combines TRBV6-1 with TRBJ2-1; the D gene could be TRBD1 or TRBD2 (7 bases each). Trimming took 7 bases from V and 7 from J, leaving 20 bases between them. Germline assignment: CDR1 MNHNS and CDR2 SASEGT. CDR3 length equals 15 residues. CDR3 sequence reads: CASTPRGGLLNEQFF. The DNA for the CDR3 is TGTGCCAGCACCCCCAGGGGGGGGCTCTTGAATGAGCAGTTCTTC.

The V gene is TRBV24-1, the J gene TRBJ2-1; TRBD1 matches 10 bases. Germline V CDR1 and CDR2: KGHDR, SFDVKD. With 9 bases clipped from V and 4 bases from J, the junction kept 8 bases outside the gene matches. The CDR3 loop spans 15 amino acids. The CDR3 loop is CATGAGTGVYNEQFF. For the CDR3, the DNA is TGTGCCACCGGTGCCGGGACAGGGGTTTACAATGAGCAGTTCTTC.

This clonotype was seen only a few times. This chain links TRBV7-3 with TRBJ2-1; no firm D call. The CDR3 runs 13 residues. In germline, CDR1 is SGHTA, CDR2 FQGTGA. V dropped 1 base and J dropped 7 bases, with 8 bases sitting between them. CDR3 region: CASSLNTGNEQFF. CDR3 DNA sequence: TGTGCCAGCAGCTTAAATACTGGTAATGAGCAGTTCTTC.

This clonotype was observed at least ten times. V usage is TRBV7-9 and J usage is TRBJ1-2; possible D gene TRBD1, 5 bases. The CDR3 runs 15 residues. V was cut by 5 bases and J by 7 bases, with 20 bases left in between. Germline V lookup: CDR1 SEHNR, CDR2 FQNEAQ (reference sequence). CDR3 coding DNA: TGTGCCAGCAGCCAATCGTCGGGGGAGTCTCGTGGCTACACCTTC. As protein: CASSQSSGESRGYTF.

V and J are TRBV7-6 and TRBJ2-2, with no clear D. CDR3 length: 12 amino acids. Germline CDR1 and CDR2: SGHVS and FNYEAQ. The V end was cut by 5 bases, the J end by 5 bases, with 6 bases between. This CDR3 reads CASSAPTGELFF. CDR3 nucleotide sequence: TGTGCCAGCAGCGCCCCGACCGGGGAGCTGTTTTTT.

This clonotype was picked up a small number of times. This rearrangement joins TRBV7-2 to TRBJ2-2; 11 bases are a match to TRBD2. The V gene end was trimmed by 3 bases and the J gene end by 5 bases; junction bases not matched to a gene: 5. The CDR3 consists of 16 residues. Germline CDR1 is SGHTA and CDR2 is FQGNSA. The CDR3 sequence is CASSFSGGAWTGELFF. The CDR3, as DNA: TGTGCCAGCAGCTTTAGCGGGGGGGCCTGGACCGGGGAGCTGTTTTTT.

The CDR3 here is CASSSGGSYNEQFF. Here the CDR3 DNA reads TGTGCCAGCAGCTCCGGGGGTTCCTACAATGAGCAGTTCTTC. The chain employs TRBV7-3 and TRBJ2-1; weak D call: TRBD2 (6 bases). CDR1 and CDR2 from the germline V gene are SGHTA and FQGTGA. There are 14 residues in the CDR3. The V end lost 4 bases, the J end lost 1 base, and 8 bases lay between the germline ends.

This clonotype was seen a handful of times. This CDR3 is CASSPWTGNYGYTF. The CDR3 DNA sequence: TGTGCCAGCAGCCCCTGGACAGGAAACTATGGCTACACCTTC. J is TRBJ1-2 and V is TRBV3-1, with TRBD1 identical over 7 bases. The V and J ends lost 4 bases and 2 bases, in that order; junction bases with no gene match: 4. The length of the CDR3 is 14 residues. Looked up from germline, CDR1 is LGHDT and CDR2 is YNNKEL (reference sequence).

DNA for the CDR3: TGTGCCTGGAGCAACAGGGGGATCGACACTGAAGCTTTCTTT. Protein sequence: CAWSNRGIDTEAFF. The chain recombines TRBV30 with TRBJ1-1, with 8 bases identical to TRBD1. J gave up 3 bases and V 3 bases, and 6 bases lay outside the gene matches. From germline, CDR1 is GTSNPN and CDR2 SVGIG (reference sequence). The length of the CDR3 is 14 residues.

This clonotype was seen a handful of times. This chain joins TRBV6-8 and TRBJ1-6; D might be TRBD1 (6 bases). Germline-derived CDR1 and CDR2 are MNHGY and SAAAGT. Trimming pared 2 bases from V and 6 bases from J, leaving 14 bases between. CDR3 length: 16 amino acids. DNA of the CDR3: TGTGCCAGCAGTTACATGGCAGGGGCTGGTAATTCACCCCTCCACTTT. Protein product: CASSYMAGAGNSPLHF.

A word on this clonotype: A much larger clone lies one base from this, so it may be a read error. The chain recombines TRBV7-9 with TRBJ2-1, with D perhaps TRBD1 (6 bases). The CDR3 covers 15 residues. Germline V lookup: CDR1 SEHNR, CDR2 FQNEAQ (reference sequence). CDR3 residues: CASSLALARDNDQFF. The CDR3 DNA sequence: TGTGCCAGCAGCTTAGCTCTTGCGAGGGACAATGACCAGTTCTTC. The full variable domain, completed using reference TRBV7-9 and TRBJ2-1, is DTGVSQNPRHKITKRGQNVTFRCDPISEHNRLYWYRQTLGQGPEFLTYFQNEAQLEKSRLLSDRFSAERPKGSFSTLEIQRTEQGDSAMYLCASSLALARDNDQFFGPGTRLTVL.

This clonotype was counted a few times. This chain joins TRBV28 and TRBJ2-7; perhaps TRBD2 as D (6 bases). Germline values: CDR1 MDHEN, CDR2 SYDVKM. The length of the CDR3 is 12 residues. The V end lost 4 bases, the J end lost 5 bases, and 9 bases lay between the germline ends. The CDR3 here is CASSWGVNEQYF. DNA of the CDR3: TGTGCCAGCAGTTGGGGGGTCAACGAGCAGTACTTC.

This clonotype was counted a few times. The chain is built from TRBV4-1 and TRBJ2-1; 7 nucleotides match TRBD2. There are 14 residues in the CDR3. In germline, CDR1 is MGHRA, CDR2 YSYEKL. V was clipped by 4 bases and J by 8 bases; unmatched bases: 8. CDR3 coding DNA: TGCGCCAGCAGCCGGGGGGGTGGAGGAGATGAGCAGTTCTTC. It encodes CASSRGGGGDEQFF.

The V gene is TRBV7-6, the J gene TRBJ2-2; D may be TRBD1 (5 bases). There are 13 residues in the CDR3. V shed 2 bases and J shed 9 bases, with 10 bases lying between them. From germline, CDR1 is SGHVS and CDR2 FNYEAQ. CDR3 bases: TGTGCCAGCAGCTTACGAAAGGGGAGGGAGCTGTTTTTT. Its translation is CASSLRKGRELFF.

In DNA, the CDR3 is TGTGCCACCAGCAGAGATCTTGTTGAGACCCAGTACTTC. This codes for CATSRDLVETQYF. This rearrangement joins TRBV15 to TRBJ2-5, with D uncertain. V shed 0 bases and J shed 5 bases, with 7 bases lying between them. The CDR3 is made up of 13 amino acids. Germline V gene lookup returns CDR1 LNHNV and CDR2 YYDKDF (reference sequence).

The chain recombines TRBV11-3 with TRBJ2-3, with no clear D. Germline V gene sequence: CDR1 SGHNT, CDR2 YENEEA. The V gene lost 0 bases and the J gene lost 3 bases, with 10 bases spanning the gap. This CDR3 comprises 15 residues. The CDR3 DNA reads TGTGCCAGCAGCTTAGAAGTACAGAGAACAGATACGCAGTATTTT. This translates into CASSLEVQRTDTQYF.

This clonotype was picked up one time. The genes are TRBV6-1 and TRBJ2-4; D is perhaps TRBD1 (6 bases). Germline CDR1 MNHNS, CDR2 SASEGT. The CDR3 totals 13 residues. Trimming left V 5 bases short and J 8 bases short, with 13 bases between. CDR3 DNA: TGTGCCAGCAGTTACGTGGGGGCGGACATTCAGTACTTC. Its translation is CASSYVGADIQYF.

This clonotype was recorded many times. The chain employs TRBV7-3 and TRBJ2-2, with D uncertain. Germline CDR1 and CDR2: SGHTA and FQGTGA. This CDR3 contains 13 residues. With 4 bases removed from V and 1 base from J, the gap between germline ends came to 4 bases. DNA for the CDR3: TGTGCCAGCAGCTCAGGGAACACCGGGGAGCTGTTTTTT. Translated: CASSSGNTGELFF.

This clonotype was observed a handful of times. CDR3 sequence reads: CASNTGTSGGFNEQFF. The CDR3 DNA reads as TGTGCCAGTAACACCGGGACTAGCGGGGGGTTCAATGAGCAGTTCTTC. V and J are TRBV19 and TRBJ2-1, with 15 positions matching TRBD2. The V segment lost 7 bases and the J segment 6 bases; nucleotides outside the gene matches: 7. The V gene's germline CDR1 is LNHDA and CDR2 SQIVND (reference sequence). The CDR3 has 16 residues.

This chain connects TRBV7-6 to TRBJ1-2, with D uncertain. Trimming took off 0 bases at V and 8 bases at J, with 4 bases between the two ends. The CDR3 runs 11 residues. Germline V CDR1 and CDR2: SGHVS, FNYEAQ. The CDR3 DNA follows: TGTGCCAGCAGCTTAGCGTACGGCTACACCTTC. This gives the protein CASSLAYGYTF.

The sample holds a few counts of this clonotype. The chain links TRBV24-1 to TRBJ1-5; no clear D gene. CDR3 length: 12 residues. Germline V gives CDR1 KGHDR, CDR2 SFDVKD. V lost 4 bases and J 1 base, leaving 1 base between the germline ends. CDR3 amino acids: CATSESNQPQHF. In DNA, the CDR3 is TGTGCCACCAGTGAAAGCAATCAGCCCCAGCATTTT.